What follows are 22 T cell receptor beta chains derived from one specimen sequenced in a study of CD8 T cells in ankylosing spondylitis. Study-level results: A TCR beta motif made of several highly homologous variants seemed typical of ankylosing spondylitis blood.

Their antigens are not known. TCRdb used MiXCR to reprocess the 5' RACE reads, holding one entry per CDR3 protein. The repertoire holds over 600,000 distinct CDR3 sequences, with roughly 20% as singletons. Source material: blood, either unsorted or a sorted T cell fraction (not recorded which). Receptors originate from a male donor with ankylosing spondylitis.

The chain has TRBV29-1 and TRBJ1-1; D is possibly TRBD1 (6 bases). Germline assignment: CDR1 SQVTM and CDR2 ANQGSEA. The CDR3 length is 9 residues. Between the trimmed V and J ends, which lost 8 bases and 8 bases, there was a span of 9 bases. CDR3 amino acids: CSTDREAFF. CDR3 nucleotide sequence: TGCAGCACCGACAGGGAAGCTTTCTTT. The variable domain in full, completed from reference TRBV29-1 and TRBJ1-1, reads SAVISQKPSRDICQRGTSLTIQCQVDSQVTMMFWYRQQPGQSLTLIATANQGSEATYESGFVIDKFPISRPNLTFSTLTVSNMSPEDSSIYLCSTDREAFFGQGTRLTVV.

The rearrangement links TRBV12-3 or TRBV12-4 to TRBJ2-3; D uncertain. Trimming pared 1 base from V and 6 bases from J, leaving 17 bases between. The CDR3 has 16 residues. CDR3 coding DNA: TGTGCCAGCAGTTTAGTACCGCGAGACAAGACGGATACGCAGTATTTT. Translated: CASSLVPRDKTDTQYF.

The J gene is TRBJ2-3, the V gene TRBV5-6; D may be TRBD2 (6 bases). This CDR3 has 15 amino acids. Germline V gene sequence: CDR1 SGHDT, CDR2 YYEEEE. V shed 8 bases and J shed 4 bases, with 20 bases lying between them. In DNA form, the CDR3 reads TGTGCCAGTTTACGGGACTGGGGTTCAGCAGATACGCAGTATTTT. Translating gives CASLRDWGSADTQYF.

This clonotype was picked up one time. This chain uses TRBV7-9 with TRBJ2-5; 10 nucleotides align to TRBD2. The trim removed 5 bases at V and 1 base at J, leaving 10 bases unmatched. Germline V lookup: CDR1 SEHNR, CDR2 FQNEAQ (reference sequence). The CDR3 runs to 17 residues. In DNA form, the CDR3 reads TGTGCCAGCAGCGCTTTAACTAGCGGGGACTTCCAAGAGACCCAGTACTTC. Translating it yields CASSALTSGDFQETQYF.

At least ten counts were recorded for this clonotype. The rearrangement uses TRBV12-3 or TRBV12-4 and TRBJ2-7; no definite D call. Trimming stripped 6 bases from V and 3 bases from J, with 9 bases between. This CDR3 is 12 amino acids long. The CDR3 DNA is TGTGCCAGCAGCCTGACCCTCTACGAGCAGTACTTC. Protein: CASSLTLYEQYF.

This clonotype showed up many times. CDR3: CASRVTQANTEAFF. As DNA, the CDR3 is TGTGCCAGCAGGGTAACCCAGGCGAACACTGAAGCTTTCTTT. The chain combines TRBV12-3 or TRBV12-4 with TRBJ1-1; D ambiguous. The CDR3 is 14 amino acids. Trimming pared 6 bases from V and 1 base from J, leaving 12 bases between.

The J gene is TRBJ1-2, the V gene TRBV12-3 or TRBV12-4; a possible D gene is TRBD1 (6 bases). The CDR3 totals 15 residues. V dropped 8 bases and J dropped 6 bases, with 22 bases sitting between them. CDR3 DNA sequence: TGTGCCAGCTTCCCACTGGGGGGCTTGTTGGATGGCTACACCTTC. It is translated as CASFPLGGLLDGYTF.

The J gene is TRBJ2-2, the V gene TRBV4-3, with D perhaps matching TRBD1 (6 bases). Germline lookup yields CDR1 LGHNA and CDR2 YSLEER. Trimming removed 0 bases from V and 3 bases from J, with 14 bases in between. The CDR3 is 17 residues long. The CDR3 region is CASSQDVLQGDTGELFF. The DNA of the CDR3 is TGCGCCAGCAGCCAAGATGTTTTACAGGGAGACACCGGGGAGCTGTTTTTT.

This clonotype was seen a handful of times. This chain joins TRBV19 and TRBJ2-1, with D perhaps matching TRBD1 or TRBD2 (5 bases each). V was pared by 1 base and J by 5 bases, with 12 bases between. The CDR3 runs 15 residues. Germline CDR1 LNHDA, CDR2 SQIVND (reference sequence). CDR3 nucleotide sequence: TGTGCCAGTAGTATAGGGTTTGGGGGAAACAATGAGCAGTTCTTC. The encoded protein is CASSIGFGGNNEQFF.

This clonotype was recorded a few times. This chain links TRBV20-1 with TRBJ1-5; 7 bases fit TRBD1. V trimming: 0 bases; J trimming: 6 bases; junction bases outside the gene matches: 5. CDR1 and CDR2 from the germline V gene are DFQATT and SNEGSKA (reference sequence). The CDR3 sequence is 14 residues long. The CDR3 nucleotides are TGCAGTGCTAGAGAAGGGGGCTCGGGTCAGCCCCAGCATTTT. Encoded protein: CSAREGGSGQPQHF.

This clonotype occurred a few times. CDR3 protein: CAITPRDGSIYEQYF. The CDR3 DNA is TGTGCCATCACGCCTCGGGACGGATCGATTTACGAGCAGTACTTC. V gene TRBV10-3 combines with J gene TRBJ2-7; D may be TRBD1 or TRBD2 (5 bases each). The length of the CDR3 is 15 residues. Germline values: CDR1 ENHRY, CDR2 SYGVKD. Trimming pared 7 bases from V and 4 bases from J, leaving 20 bases between.

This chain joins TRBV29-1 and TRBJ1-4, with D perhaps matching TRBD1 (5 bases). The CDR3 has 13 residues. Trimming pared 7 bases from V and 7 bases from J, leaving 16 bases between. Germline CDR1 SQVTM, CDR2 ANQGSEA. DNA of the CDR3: TGCAGCGGGAGGCGGGGGGGAGCTGAAAAACTGTTTTTT. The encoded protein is CSGRRGGAEKLFF.

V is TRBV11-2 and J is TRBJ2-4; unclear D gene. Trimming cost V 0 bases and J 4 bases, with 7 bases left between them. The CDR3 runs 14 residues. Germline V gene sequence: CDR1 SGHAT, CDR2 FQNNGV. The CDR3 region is CASSLDRLKNIQYF. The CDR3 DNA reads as TGTGCCAGCAGCTTAGACAGACTGAAAAACATTCAGTACTTC.

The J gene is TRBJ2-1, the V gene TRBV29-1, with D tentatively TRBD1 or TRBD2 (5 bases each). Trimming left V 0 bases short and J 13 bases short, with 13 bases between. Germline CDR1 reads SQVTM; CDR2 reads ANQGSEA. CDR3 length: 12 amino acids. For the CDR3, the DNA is TGCAGCGTTGAAGATCTGGGGGAGTATCAGTTCTTC. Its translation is CSVEDLGEYQFF.

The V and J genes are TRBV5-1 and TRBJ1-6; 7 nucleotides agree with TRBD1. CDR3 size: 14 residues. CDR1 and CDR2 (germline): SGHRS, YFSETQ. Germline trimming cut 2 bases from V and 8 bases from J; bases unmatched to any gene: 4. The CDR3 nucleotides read TGCGCCAGCAGCTTACAACAGGGGTATTCACCCCTCCACTTT. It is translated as CASSLQQGYSPLHF.

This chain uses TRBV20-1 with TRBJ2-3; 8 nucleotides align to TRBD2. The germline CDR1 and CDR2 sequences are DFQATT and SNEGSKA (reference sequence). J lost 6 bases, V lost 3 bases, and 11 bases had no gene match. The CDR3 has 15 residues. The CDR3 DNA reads TGCAGTGCTAGGGGATTCCTAGCGGGTTTCGATACGCAGTATTTT. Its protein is CSARGFLAGFDTQYF.

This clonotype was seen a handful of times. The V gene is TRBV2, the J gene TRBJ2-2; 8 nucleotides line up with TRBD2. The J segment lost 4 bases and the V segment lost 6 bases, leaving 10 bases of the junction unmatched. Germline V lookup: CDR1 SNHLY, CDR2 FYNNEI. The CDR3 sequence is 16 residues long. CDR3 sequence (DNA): TGTGCCAGCAGCCCTGGGACTAGTTCGGTCACCGGGGAGCTGTTTTTT. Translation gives CASSPGTSSVTGELFF.

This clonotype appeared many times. DNA for the CDR3: TGCAGTGCTAGGTGGGGACAGGGCGCCTACGAGCAGTACTTC. This translates into CSARWGQGAYEQYF. V is TRBV20-1 and J is TRBJ2-7, with 9 positions matching TRBD1. The CDR3 is 14 residues long. V shed 3 bases, J shed 2 bases, and the junction held 5 bases outside the gene matches. The V gene's germline CDR1 is DFQATT and CDR2 SNEGSKA (reference sequence).

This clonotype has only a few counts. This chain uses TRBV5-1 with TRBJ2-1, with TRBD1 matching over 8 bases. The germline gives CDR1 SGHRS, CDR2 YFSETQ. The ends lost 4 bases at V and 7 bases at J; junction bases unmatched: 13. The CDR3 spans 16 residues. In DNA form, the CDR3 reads TGCGCCAGCAGCCCGGACGGACAGGGTTACCCTAATGAGCAGTTCTTC. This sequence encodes CASSPDGQGYPNEQFF.

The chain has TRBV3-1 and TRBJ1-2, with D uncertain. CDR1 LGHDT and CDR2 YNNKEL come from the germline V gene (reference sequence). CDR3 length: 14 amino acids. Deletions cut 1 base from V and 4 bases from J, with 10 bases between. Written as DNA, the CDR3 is TGTGCCAGCAGCCAAGGTGACGGAATCTATGGCTACACCTTC. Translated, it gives CASSQGDGIYGYTF.

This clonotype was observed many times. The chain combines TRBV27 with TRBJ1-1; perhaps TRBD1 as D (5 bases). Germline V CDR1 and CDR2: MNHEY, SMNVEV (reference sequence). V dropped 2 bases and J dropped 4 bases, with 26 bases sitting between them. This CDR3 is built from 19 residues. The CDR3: CASSLSFQRGRGWGTEAFF. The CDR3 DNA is TGTGCCAGCAGTTTAAGTTTTCAGAGGGGAAGGGGTTGGGGCACTGAAGCTTTCTTT.

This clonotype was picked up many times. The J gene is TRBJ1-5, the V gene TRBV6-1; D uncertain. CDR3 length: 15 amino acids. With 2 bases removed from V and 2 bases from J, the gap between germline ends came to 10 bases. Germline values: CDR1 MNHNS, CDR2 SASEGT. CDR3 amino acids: CASSEQMLGNQPQHF. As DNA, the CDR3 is TGTGCCAGCAGTGAACAAATGCTAGGCAATCAGCCCCAGCATTTT.